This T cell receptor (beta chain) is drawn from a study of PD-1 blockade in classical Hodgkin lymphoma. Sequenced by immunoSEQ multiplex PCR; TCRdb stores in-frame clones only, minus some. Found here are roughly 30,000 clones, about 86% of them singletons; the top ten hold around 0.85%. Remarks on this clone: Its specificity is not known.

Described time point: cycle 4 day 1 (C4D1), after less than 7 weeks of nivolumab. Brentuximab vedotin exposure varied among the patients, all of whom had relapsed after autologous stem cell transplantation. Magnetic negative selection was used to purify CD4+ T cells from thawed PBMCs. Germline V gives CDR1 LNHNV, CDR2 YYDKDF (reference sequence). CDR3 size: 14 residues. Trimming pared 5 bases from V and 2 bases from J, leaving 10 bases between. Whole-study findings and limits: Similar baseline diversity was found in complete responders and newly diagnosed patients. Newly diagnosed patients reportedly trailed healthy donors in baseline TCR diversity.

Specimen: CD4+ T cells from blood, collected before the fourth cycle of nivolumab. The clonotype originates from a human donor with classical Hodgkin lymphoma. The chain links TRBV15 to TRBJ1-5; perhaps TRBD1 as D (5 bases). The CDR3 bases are TGTGCCACCAGCGGAGTGGGGGGCAATCAGCCCCAGCATTTT. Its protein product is CATSGVGGNQPQHF. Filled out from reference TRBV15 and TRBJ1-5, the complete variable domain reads DAMVIQNPRYQVTQFGKPVTLSCSQTLNHNVMYWYQQKSSQAPKLLFHYYDKDFNNEADTPDNFQSRRPNTSFCFLDIRSPGLGDTAMYLCATSGVGGNQPQHFGDGTRLSIL.